These T cell receptor beta chains were read from a single sample in a study of blood T cell repertoires in COVID-19. TCRdb keeps only in-frame clones here, not all; method: immunoSEQ multiplex PCR. The data show around 170,000 clones, 80% seen once. The sequencing input was PBMCs or T cells enriched from blood (not recorded which). The receptors were gathered from a man aged 55 to 70 who had been exposed to COVID-19. CDR3s include the opening cysteine and the closing phenylalanine or tryptophan. Each record gives: J gene, clone size, D gene, CDR3 length, V gene, CDR3 DNA, CDR3 protein. The D gene is left open where the match is weak. For some rows the clone size is stated as once, few or many, or as a class when expanded; others skip it.

j_call: TRBJ2-1
clone_size: NA
d_call: NA
cdr3_length: 15
v_call: TRBV3-1/TRBV3-2
cdr3_nt: TGTGCCAGCAGCCAAGCCGGAGGACTAAGCAATGAGCAGTTCTTC
cdr3_aa: CASSQAGGLSNEQFF

j_call: TRBJ2-1
clone_size: NA
d_call: TRBD1
cdr3_length: 18
v_call: TRBV9
cdr3_nt: TGTGCCAGCAGCGTAGGGACCGGATTTGGGGACAGTTACAATGAGCAGTTCTTC
cdr3_aa: CASSVGTGFGDSYNEQFF

j_call: TRBJ1-6
clone_size: NA
d_call: NA
cdr3_length: 16
v_call: TRBV7-9
cdr3_nt: TGTGCCAGCAGCCCAGACCCGGCGGGCACAAATTCACCCCTCCACTTT
cdr3_aa: CASSPDPAGTNSPLHF

j_call: TRBJ2-3
clone_size: NA
d_call: TRBD2
cdr3_length: 17
v_call: TRBV2
cdr3_nt: TGTGCCAGCTCCCCCTGGACTAGCGGGAGGAGGACAGATACGCAGTATTTT
cdr3_aa: CASSPWTSGRRTDTQYF

j_call: TRBJ1-2
clone_size: NA
d_call: TRBD1
cdr3_length: 12
v_call: TRBV6-5
cdr3_nt: TGTGCCAGCAGTATACAGGGGAGGGGCTACACCTTC
cdr3_aa: CASSIQGRGYTF

j_call: TRBJ2-3
clone_size: NA
d_call: NA
cdr3_length: 16
v_call: TRBV24-1
cdr3_nt: TGTGCCACCAGTGATCCGAGGACACTTAGCACAGATACGCAGTATTTT
cdr3_aa: CATSDPRTLSTDTQYF

j_call: TRBJ2-1
clone_size: once
d_call: TRBD1
cdr3_length: 15
v_call: TRBV7-8
cdr3_nt: TGTGCCAGCAGCAAGACAGGGTTTCCCTACAATGAGCAGTTCTTC
cdr3_aa: CASSKTGFPYNEQFF

j_call: TRBJ2-2
clone_size: NA
d_call: TRBD2
cdr3_length: 16
v_call: TRBV27
cdr3_nt: TGTGCCAGCAGTCTCCGACTAGCGGGAGCGGACGGGGAGCTGTTTTTT
cdr3_aa: CASSLRLAGADGELFF

j_call: TRBJ2-7
clone_size: NA
d_call: TRBD1
cdr3_length: 14
v_call: TRBV6-5
cdr3_nt: TGTGCCAGCAGTATGGGACAGTTCTCCTACGAGCAGTACTTC
cdr3_aa: CASSMGQFSYEQYF

j_call: TRBJ1-1
clone_size: NA
d_call: TRBD1
cdr3_length: 17
v_call: TRBV5-1
cdr3_nt: TGCGCCAGCAGCTGGCGGGCAGCTGACAGGGTAAACACTGAAGCTTTCTTT
cdr3_aa: CASSWRAADRVNTEAFF

j_call: TRBJ2-7
clone_size: once
d_call: TRBD1
cdr3_length: 14
v_call: TRBV19
cdr3_nt: TGTGCCACCTACCCGGGACAGGGGGCTTACGAGCAGTACTTC
cdr3_aa: CATYPGQGAYEQYF

j_call: TRBJ2-5
clone_size: NA
d_call: NA
cdr3_length: 14
v_call: TRBV5-1
cdr3_nt: TGCGCCAGCAGCTTGCCCCCAATCCAAGGGGCCCAGTACTTC
cdr3_aa: CASSLPPIQGAQYF

j_call: TRBJ1-6
clone_size: NA
d_call: NA
cdr3_length: 16
v_call: TRBV11-2
cdr3_nt: TGTGCCAGCAGCTTAGGACTGGGGGCAGTTGATTCACCCCTCCACTTT
cdr3_aa: CASSLGLGAVDSPLHF

j_call: TRBJ2-6
clone_size: NA
d_call: NA
cdr3_length: 15
v_call: TRBV28
cdr3_nt: TGTGCCAGCAGTGGACAGCGCTCTGGGGCCAACGTCCTGACTTTC
cdr3_aa: CASSGQRSGANVLTF

j_call: TRBJ2-2
clone_size: NA
d_call: TRBD1
cdr3_length: 17
v_call: TRBV7-8
cdr3_nt: TGTGCCAGCAGCTTATATACAGGGGGAGCGTCCCCCGGGGAGCTGTTTTTT
cdr3_aa: CASSLYTGGASPGELFF

j_call: TRBJ1-2
clone_size: NA
d_call: TRBD1
cdr3_length: 16
v_call: TRBV10-2
cdr3_nt: TGCGCCAGCAGTGACCTTAAGTGGGGACAGCTCTATGGCTACACCTTC
cdr3_aa: CASSDLKWGQLYGYTF

j_call: TRBJ1-1
clone_size: NA
d_call: NA
cdr3_length: 15
v_call: TRBV14
cdr3_nt: TGTGCCAGCAGCCTCCGAAAAGGAGGTTACACTGAAGCTTTCTTT
cdr3_aa: CASSLRKGGYTEAFF

j_call: TRBJ1-5
clone_size: NA
d_call: NA
cdr3_length: 14
v_call: TRBV30
cdr3_nt: TGTGCCTGGAGAGGGTTGGGGGGGCATCAGCCCCAGCATTTT
cdr3_aa: CAWRGLGGHQPQHF

j_call: TRBJ2-2
clone_size: NA
d_call: NA
cdr3_length: 14
v_call: TRBV27
cdr3_nt: TGTGCCAGCAGTTTAGGCAGAAACACCGGGGAGCTGTTTTTT
cdr3_aa: CASSLGRNTGELFF

j_call: TRBJ2-5
clone_size: few
d_call: TRBD2
cdr3_length: 15
v_call: TRBV30
cdr3_nt: TGTGCCTGGACCAACCTACAGCGGGAGTGGGAGACCCAGTACTTC
cdr3_aa: CAWTNLQREWETQYF

j_call: TRBJ2-1
clone_size: few
d_call: TRBD1
cdr3_length: 14
v_call: TRBV4-3
cdr3_nt: TGCGCCAGCAGCCAAGGCCTAGGCTGGGACAGGCAGTTCTTC
cdr3_aa: CASSQGLGWDRQFF

j_call: TRBJ1-1
clone_size: NA
d_call: NA
cdr3_length: 13
v_call: TRBV29-1
cdr3_nt: TGCAGCGTTGGGGGGCGCGAAGGGGCTGAAGCTTTCTTT
cdr3_aa: CSVGGREGAEAFF

j_call: TRBJ1-1
clone_size: NA
d_call: NA
cdr3_length: 13
v_call: TRBV19
cdr3_nt: TGTGCCAGTAGGATCACAGGGAACACTGAAGCTTTCTTT
cdr3_aa: CASRITGNTEAFF

j_call: TRBJ2-1
clone_size: NA
d_call: TRBD2
cdr3_length: 14
v_call: TRBV10-3
cdr3_nt: TGTGCCAGCCTCCCTGGAGCGGGGTACAATGAGCAGTTCTTC
cdr3_aa: CASLPGAGYNEQFF

j_call: TRBJ2-7
clone_size: NA
d_call: NA
cdr3_length: 14
v_call: TRBV5-1
cdr3_nt: TGCGCCAGCAGCCAGGACTCCACGGATTTGGAGCAGTACTTC
cdr3_aa: CASSQDSTDLEQYF

j_call: TRBJ2-7
clone_size: once
d_call: TRBD1
cdr3_length: 15
v_call: TRBV7-9
cdr3_nt: TGTGCCAGCAGCCCAGGGACAGGGAGGCCCTACGAGCAGTACTTC
cdr3_aa: CASSPGTGRPYEQYF

j_call: TRBJ2-3
clone_size: NA
d_call: TRBD2
cdr3_length: 15
v_call: TRBV7-3
cdr3_nt: TGTGCCAGCAGCTTGGCGGGAGCGGCCACAGATACGCAGTATTTT
cdr3_aa: CASSLAGAATDTQYF

j_call: TRBJ2-5
clone_size: NA
d_call: NA
cdr3_length: 14
v_call: TRBV5-5
cdr3_nt: TGTGCCAGCAGCCCATGGACAGTTCAAGAGACCCAGTACTTC
cdr3_aa: CASSPWTVQETQYF

j_call: TRBJ2-3
clone_size: NA
d_call: TRBD2
cdr3_length: 19
v_call: TRBV9
cdr3_nt: TGTGCCAGCAGCGTAGGAGTCGGGAGGGCCGGGAGAGGGGCAGATACGCAGTATTTT
cdr3_aa: CASSVGVGRAGRGADTQYF

j_call: TRBJ2-7
clone_size: NA
d_call: NA
cdr3_length: 12
v_call: TRBV6-5
cdr3_nt: TGTGCCAGCAGTACTTCAGGCTACGAGCAGTACTTC
cdr3_aa: CASSTSGYEQYF

j_call: TRBJ2-2
clone_size: NA
d_call: TRBD2
cdr3_length: 18
v_call: TRBV7-2
cdr3_nt: TGTGCCAGCAGCCCAAGAGGGCTAGCGGGAGACACTGCCGGGGAGCTGTTTTTT
cdr3_aa: CASSPRGLAGDTAGELFF

j_call: TRBJ1-5
clone_size: once
d_call: TRBD1
cdr3_length: 15
v_call: TRBV5-1
cdr3_nt: TGCGCCAGCAGCTTAGGACAGGGTCGGAATCAGCCCCAGCATTTT
cdr3_aa: CASSLGQGRNQPQHF

j_call: TRBJ1-1
clone_size: NA
d_call: TRBD1
cdr3_length: 16
v_call: TRBV7-9
cdr3_nt: TGTGCCAGCAGCTCCCCCCTAGGGGGCAGGCACACTGAAGCTTTCTTT
cdr3_aa: CASSSPLGGRHTEAFF

j_call: TRBJ1-2
clone_size: NA
d_call: TRBD1
cdr3_length: 15
v_call: TRBV9
cdr3_nt: TGTGCCAGCAGCTTGGATGGACAGGGTCGCTATGGCTACACCTTC
cdr3_aa: CASSLDGQGRYGYTF

j_call: TRBJ1-5
clone_size: NA
d_call: NA
cdr3_length: 13
v_call: TRBV19
cdr3_nt: TGTGCCAGTAGTATAGCTAGATATCAGCCCCAGCATTTT
cdr3_aa: CASSIARYQPQHF

j_call: TRBJ2-3
clone_size: NA
d_call: TRBD2
cdr3_length: 19
v_call: TRBV9
cdr3_nt: TGTGCCAGCAGCGTAAGACTAGCGGGAACACGATCTAGCACAGATACGCAGTATTTT
cdr3_aa: CASSVRLAGTRSSTDTQYF

j_call: TRBJ1-3
clone_size: NA
d_call: TRBD1
cdr3_length: 18
v_call: TRBV7-8
cdr3_nt: TGTGCCAGCAGCCACTCCTCCGGGAACAGGGGAGTTGGAAACACCATATATTTT
cdr3_aa: CASSHSSGNRGVGNTIYF

j_call: TRBJ1-6
clone_size: NA
d_call: NA
cdr3_length: 15
v_call: TRBV14
cdr3_nt: TGTGCCAGCAGCCAAGATTTAGGGGTTAATTCACCCCTCCACTTT
cdr3_aa: CASSQDLGVNSPLHF

j_call: TRBJ2-3
clone_size: NA
d_call: NA
cdr3_length: 16
v_call: TRBV7-9
cdr3_nt: TGTGCCAGCAGCTCCGACACGGGCGGGACCACAGATACGCAGTATTTT
cdr3_aa: CASSSDTGGTTDTQYF

j_call: TRBJ1-4
clone_size: NA
d_call: TRBD1
cdr3_length: 17
v_call: TRBV19
cdr3_nt: TGTGCCAGTAGTAGAAGGGACAGGGGGGCACCTAATGAAAAACTGTTTTTT
cdr3_aa: CASSRRDRGAPNEKLFF

j_call: TRBJ2-4
clone_size: NA
d_call: NA
cdr3_length: 11
v_call: TRBV5-8
cdr3_nt: TGTGCCAGCAGCTTGGGGGGCGTTCAGTACTTC
cdr3_aa: CASSLGGVQYF

j_call: TRBJ2-3
clone_size: NA
d_call: NA
cdr3_length: 15
v_call: TRBV27
cdr3_nt: TGTGCCAGCAGTTTAGGTTTGGGCAGCACAGATACGCAGTATTTT
cdr3_aa: CASSLGLGSTDTQYF

j_call: TRBJ2-3
clone_size: NA
d_call: TRBD2
cdr3_length: 16
v_call: TRBV24-1
cdr3_nt: TGTGCCACCAGTGAACTAGCGGGAGTTAGCACAGATACGCAGTATTTT
cdr3_aa: CATSELAGVSTDTQYF

j_call: TRBJ1-1
clone_size: NA
d_call: TRBD1
cdr3_length: 12
v_call: TRBV6-6
cdr3_nt: TGTGCCAGCAGTGACCTTACAGGGGTCGCTTTCTTT
cdr3_aa: CASSDLTGVAFF

j_call: TRBJ2-1
clone_size: many
d_call: TRBD2
cdr3_length: 14
v_call: TRBV19
cdr3_nt: TGTGCCAGTAGTACCAGCGGGACCCTCAATGAGCAGTTCTTC
cdr3_aa: CASSTSGTLNEQFF

j_call: TRBJ2-1
clone_size: NA
d_call: NA
cdr3_length: 17
v_call: TRBV5-1
cdr3_nt: TGCGCCAGCAGATCGGCCCCAAGCGGCAGCTCCTACAATGAGCAGTTCTTC
cdr3_aa: CASRSAPSGSSYNEQFF

j_call: TRBJ2-2
clone_size: NA
d_call: NA
cdr3_length: 13
v_call: TRBV10-2
cdr3_nt: TGCGCCAGCAGTGGGACTGAGGCCGGGGAGCTGTTTTTT
cdr3_aa: CASSGTEAGELFF

j_call: TRBJ2-7
clone_size: NA
d_call: NA
cdr3_length: 16
v_call: TRBV21-1
cdr3_nt: TGTGCCAGCAGCAAAGCTATACTAGCGGACTCCTACGAGCAGTACTTC
cdr3_aa: CASSKAILADSYEQYF

j_call: TRBJ1-4
clone_size: once
d_call: TRBD1
cdr3_length: 14
v_call: TRBV19
cdr3_nt: TGTGCCAGTAGTATGGGACAGGGGAATGAAAAACTGTTTTTT
cdr3_aa: CASSMGQGNEKLFF

j_call: TRBJ2-7
clone_size: NA
d_call: TRBD2
cdr3_length: 14
v_call: TRBV27
cdr3_nt: TGTGCCAGCAGGAAGCGGGAGCCTTTCTACGAGCAGTACTTC
cdr3_aa: CASRKREPFYEQYF

j_call: TRBJ2-2
clone_size: NA
d_call: NA
cdr3_length: 12
v_call: TRBV12-3/TRBV12-4
cdr3_nt: TGTGCCAGCAGTCAGGTCACCGGGGAGCTGTTTTTT
cdr3_aa: CASSQVTGELFF

j_call: TRBJ1-1
clone_size: once
d_call: NA
cdr3_length: 16
v_call: TRBV30
cdr3_nt: TGTGCCTGGAGTGTATTGGCGGCAGGGGTGAAGACTGAAGCTTTCTTT
cdr3_aa: CAWSVLAAGVKTEAFF

j_call: TRBJ2-1
clone_size: few
d_call: TRBD2
cdr3_length: 15
v_call: TRBV7-2
cdr3_nt: TGTGCCAGCAGACTAGCGGGAGGGCCCTACAATGAGCAGTTCTTC
cdr3_aa: CASRLAGGPYNEQFF

j_call: TRBJ1-1
clone_size: NA
d_call: TRBD1
cdr3_length: 16
v_call: TRBV19
cdr3_nt: TGTGCCAGTAGTATCTTTAGGACAGGAGGAAACACTGAAGCTTTCTTT
cdr3_aa: CASSIFRTGGNTEAFF

j_call: TRBJ2-5
clone_size: NA
d_call: NA
cdr3_length: 14
v_call: TRBV5-4
cdr3_nt: TGTGCCAGCAGCTTAACAGGCTACCAAGAGACCCAGTACTTC
cdr3_aa: CASSLTGYQETQYF

j_call: TRBJ2-1
clone_size: NA
d_call: TRBD2
cdr3_length: 16
v_call: TRBV19
cdr3_nt: TGTGCCAGTAGTAACGGACTAGCGGGAGCCTACAATGAGCAGTTCTTC
cdr3_aa: CASSNGLAGAYNEQFF

j_call: TRBJ1-4
clone_size: NA
d_call: TRBD1
cdr3_length: 17
v_call: TRBV5-4
cdr3_nt: TGTGCCAGCAGCGGGGGGGGACAGGGAGCAACTAATGAAAAACTGTTTTTT
cdr3_aa: CASSGGGQGATNEKLFF

j_call: TRBJ1-2
clone_size: NA
d_call: NA
cdr3_length: 13
v_call: TRBV7-3
cdr3_nt: TGTGCCAGCAGCCAGAAAGGGGCGAATGGCTACACCTTC
cdr3_aa: CASSQKGANGYTF

j_call: TRBJ1-1
clone_size: NA
d_call: TRBD1
cdr3_length: 17
v_call: TRBV4-1
cdr3_nt: TGCGCCAGCAGCCTACACAGGGGTGATTTGCTGAACACTGAAGCTTTCTTT
cdr3_aa: CASSLHRGDLLNTEAFF